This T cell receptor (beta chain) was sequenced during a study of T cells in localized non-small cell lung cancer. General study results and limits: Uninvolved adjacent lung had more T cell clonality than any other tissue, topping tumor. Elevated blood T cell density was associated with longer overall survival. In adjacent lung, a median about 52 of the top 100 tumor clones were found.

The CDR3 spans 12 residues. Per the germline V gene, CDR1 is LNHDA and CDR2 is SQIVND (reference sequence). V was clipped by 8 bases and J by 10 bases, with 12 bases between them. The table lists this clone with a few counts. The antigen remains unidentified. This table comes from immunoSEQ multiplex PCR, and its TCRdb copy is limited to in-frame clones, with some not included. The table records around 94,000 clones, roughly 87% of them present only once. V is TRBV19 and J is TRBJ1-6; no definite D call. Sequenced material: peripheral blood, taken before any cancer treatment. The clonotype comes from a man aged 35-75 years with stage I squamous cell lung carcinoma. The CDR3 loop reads CASALPPSPLHF. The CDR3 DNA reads TGTGCCAGTGCATTGCCCCCCTCACCCCTCCACTTT.